This T cell receptor (beta chain) was captured by sequencing in a study of T-cell reconstitution after alpha-beta-depleted transplantation in children. About this clonotype: The antigen is not known.

As it was prepared, the TCRbeta library received unique molecular identifiers. TCRdb re-analysed the PCR reads in MiXCR, keeping a single row per CDR3 protein. The sample records roughly 420,000 distinct CDR3 sequences, roughly 15% being singletons. Study-level results: Reportedly, only several hundred clones from non-depleted graft cells drove alpha-beta T-cell counts at about two months. The high TCRbeta diversity at day 60 in some patients came from surviving recipient T cells and thymic progenitors.

The receptor comes from a boy under three years old who had a stem cell transplant for Wiskott-Aldrich syndrome, so the T cells may come from the graft donor. This specimen was PBMCs, mostly from graft donor cells, taken 360 days after TCRalphabeta/CD19-depleted stem cell transplant.

The CDR3 here is CASSLRVTSWGPVYEQYF. CDR3 nucleotide sequence: TGTGCCAGCAGCTTAAGGGTGACGAGTTGGGGCCCGGTCTACGAGCAGTACTTC. The chain has TRBV11-2 and TRBJ2-7, with D possibly TRBD1 on 5 matching bases. CDR3 length equals 18 residues. Germline CDR1 is SGHAT and CDR2 is FQNNGV. V lost 2 bases to trimming and J lost 3 bases, with 23 bases between them.